These 32 T cell receptor beta chains originate from one sample sequenced in a study of CD8+CD57+ T cells in acquired aplastic anemia. Genomic DNA acted as the template from which TCR beta VDJ combination and CDR3 sequence profiling were carried out. Via MiXCR, TCRdb re-called the reads, giving one row per CDR3 protein. There are about 190,000 distinct CDR3 sequences in the sample; approximately 48% occur only once, and about 9.7% lies in the top ten. Sequenced patients had shown CD8+CD57+ cell expansion by flow cytometry. Material for sequencing was sorted CD4+, CD8+, or CD8+CD57+ T cells (not recorded which) from PBMCs. The receptors here all came from a human donor with aplastic anemia.

This clonotype showed up many times. The chain uses TRBV25-1 and TRBJ2-5, with a possible D match to TRBD2 (5 bases). The CDR3 runs to 17 residues. CDR1 and CDR2 (germline): MGHDK, SYGVNS. V was clipped by 6 bases and J by 1 base, with 21 bases between them. CDR3 amino acids: CASSEPFPGGRQETQYF. As DNA, the CDR3 is TGTGCCAGCAGCGAGCCCTTCCCGGGCGGGCGCCAAGAGACCCAGTACTTC.

The genes are TRBV10-3 and TRBJ2-7, with 11 bases identical to TRBD2. Germline V gives CDR1 ENHRY, CDR2 SYGVKD. The junction had 5 bases not matched to a gene; V was cut back by 4 bases and J by 0 bases. The CDR3 is made up of 16 amino acids. The CDR3 DNA follows: TGTGCCATCAGTGGTCGACTAGCGGGGCCCTCCTACGAGCAGTACTTC. Translation: CAISGRLAGPSYEQYF.

This rearrangement joins TRBV7-8 to TRBJ2-5; D is unclear. With 1 base removed from V and 7 bases from J, the gap between germline ends came to 10 bases. The CDR3 runs to 13 residues. Germline-derived CDR1 and CDR2 are SGHVS and FQNEAQ. CDR3 loop: CASSLDSLGTQYF. CDR3 in DNA: TGTGCCAGCAGCTTAGACAGCTTGGGGACCCAGTACTTC. The entire variable domain, with the rest obtained from reference TRBV7-8 and TRBJ2-5, is as follows: GAGVSQSPRYKVAKRGQDVALRCDPISGHVSLFWYQQALGQGPEFLTYFQNEAQLDKSGLPSDRFFAERPEGSVSTLKIQRTQQEDSAVYLCASSLDSLGTQYFGPGTRLLVL.

This chain links TRBV7-6 with TRBJ1-4; D unresolved. Trimming stripped 1 base from V and 0 bases from J, with 3 bases between. The CDR3 is made up of 14 amino acids. The V gene's germline CDR1 is SGHVS and CDR2 FNYEAQ. The CDR3: CASSLGATNEKLFF. In nucleotides, the CDR3 is TGTGCCAGCAGCTTAGGTGCAACTAATGAAAAACTGTTTTTT.

Notes on this clonotype: The germline gene is not matched at one end of the junction; a read error may be the cause. The rearrangement links TRBV7-3 to TRBJ1-6, with D tentatively TRBD1 (6 bases). There are 13 residues in the CDR3. Germline CDR1 is SGHTA and CDR2 is FQGTGA. CDR3 loop: CASRLTGNSPLHF. The CDR3, as DNA: TGCGCCAGCAGACTCACAGGGAATTCACCCCTCCACTTT.

In regard to this clonotype: It may be a read error: a sequence one base away is much more abundant. The chain is built from TRBV4-3 and TRBJ2-5, with 9 bases aligning to TRBD2. The CDR3 spans 15 residues. Germline CDR1 reads LGHNA; CDR2 reads YSLEER. The CDR3 DNA is TGCGCCAGCAGCCGCGTAGCGGGAGTAAAGGAGACCCAGCACTTC. It specifies CASSRVAGVKETQHF.

This chain connects TRBV6-5 to TRBJ1-2; D not resolved. Germline CDR1 and CDR2: MNHEY and SVGAGI. This CDR3 has 13 amino acids. V was cut by 2 bases and J by 3 bases, with 7 bases left in between. Written as DNA, the CDR3 is TGTGCCAGCAGTTACGGCAGCTACTATGGCTACACCTTC. Amino acids: CASSYGSYYGYTF.

This clonotype occurred a few times. The genes are TRBV5-1 and TRBJ2-2; 8 bases fit TRBD1. After removal of 1 base from V and 5 bases from J, the junction contained 4 bases not matched to a gene. CDR1 and CDR2 from the germline V gene are SGHRS and YFSETQ. The CDR3 is 15 amino acids. The CDR3 protein is CASSLSRDRTGELFF. The CDR3 nucleotides read TGCGCCAGCAGCTTGTCCCGGGACAGGACCGGGGAGCTGTTTTTT.

The chain employs TRBV9 and TRBJ1-4; TRBD1 might be the D (6 bases). V lost 4 bases, J lost 6 bases, and 13 bases lay in between. This CDR3 is built from 14 residues. Germline CDR1 is SGDLS and CDR2 is YYNGEE. CDR3 bases: TGTGCCAGCAGCCCGCAGGGGATTGATGAAAAACTGTTTTTT. Protein: CASSPQGIDEKLFF.

This clonotype was counted at least ten times. The rearrangement joins TRBV19 to TRBJ1-5; D uncertain. This CDR3 comprises 14 residues. The germline gives CDR1 LNHDA, CDR2 SQIVND (reference sequence). Trimming removed 2 bases from V and 2 bases from J, with 7 bases in between. In DNA form, the CDR3 reads TGTGCCAGTAGTATATATGCCGGCAATCAGCCCCAGCATTTT. This codes for CASSIYAGNQPQHF.

Many counts were recorded for this clonotype. The rearrangement joins TRBV29-1 to TRBJ2-2, with D perhaps matching TRBD2 (5 bases). The CDR3 loop spans 13 amino acids. The germline V gene encodes CDR1 SQVTM and CDR2 ANQGSEA. V was trimmed by 3 bases and J by 1 base, leaving 6 bases between them. Here the CDR3 DNA reads TGCAGCGTTGATGAGGGGAACACCGGGGAGCTGTTTTTT. Translated: CSVDEGNTGELFF.

In this sample, this clonotype turned up once. This chain joins TRBV2 and TRBJ2-5, with D possibly TRBD2 on 5 matching bases. With 6 bases removed from V and 4 bases from J, the gap between germline ends came to 15 bases. CDR3 length: 14 amino acids. CDR1 and CDR2 (germline): SNHLY, FYNNEI. The CDR3, as DNA: TGTGCCAGCAGGACTACGGGATTATTAGAGACCCAGTACTTC. The encoded protein is CASRTTGLLETQYF. Filled out from reference TRBV2 and TRBJ2-5, the complete variable domain reads EPEVTQTPSHQVTQMGQEVILRCVPISNHLYFYWYRQILGQKVEFLVSFYNNEISEKSEIFDDQFSVERPDGSNFTLKIRSTKLEDSAMYFCASRTTGLLETQYFGPGTRLLVL.

The gene calls are TRBV12-5 and TRBJ1-1; 10 bases line up with TRBD1. Germline assignment: CDR1 LGHNT and CDR2 FRNRAP. The CDR3 totals 16 residues. The V segment lost 6 bases and the J segment 4 bases; nucleotides outside the gene matches: 11. CDR3 amino acids: CASGRKTGGAGTEAFF. In nucleotides, the CDR3 is TGTGCTAGTGGCCGCAAGACAGGGGGCGCGGGCACTGAAGCTTTCTTT.

This chain connects TRBV29-1 to TRBJ1-2; TRBD1 agrees at 7 bases. This CDR3 has 12 amino acids. V shed 7 bases, J shed 1 base, and the junction held 3 bases outside the gene matches. The germline CDR1 and CDR2 sequences are SQVTM and ANQGSEA. The CDR3 DNA reads as TGCAGCGCCGGGGACAGTAACTATGGCTACACCTTC. Its translation: CSAGDSNYGYTF.

The CDR3, as DNA: TGTGCCAGCAGCACACAGGGAACCAGGGAGCTGTTTTTT. Translating it yields CASSTQGTRELFF. The rearrangement links TRBV7-2 to TRBJ2-2; tentatively, D is TRBD1 (6 bases). Germline V lookup: CDR1 SGHTA, CDR2 FQGNSA. Trimming left V 5 bases short and J 9 bases short, with 13 bases between. This CDR3 comprises 13 residues.

This chain uses TRBV25-1 with TRBJ2-2, with a tentative D call TRBD1 (5 bases). Germline CDR1 reads MGHDK; CDR2 reads SYGVNS. This CDR3 has 13 residues. V gave up 6 bases and J gave up 8 bases, with 13 bases separating them. Written as DNA, the CDR3 is TGTGCCAGCAGGACAGCCCAGACAGGGGAGCTGTTTTTT. Protein sequence: CASRTAQTGELFF.

The chain combines TRBV2 with TRBJ2-5; D gene unclear. Germline V gene sequence: CDR1 SNHLY, CDR2 FYNNEI. The CDR3 length is 12 residues. Trimming took off 8 bases at V and 4 bases at J, with 11 bases between the two ends. The CDR3: CASPRQGETQYF. The CDR3 region has the DNA TGTGCCAGCCCAAGACAAGGAGAGACCCAGTACTTC.

The sample holds one count of this clonotype. The V call is TRBV19, the J call TRBJ1-2, with D possibly being TRBD1 (5 bases). V shed 5 bases and J shed 5 bases, with 15 bases lying between them. The CDR3 runs to 14 residues. CDR1 is LNHDA, CDR2 SQIVND, per germline (reference sequence). This CDR3 is CASSGGHLGYGYTF. The CDR3 DNA is TGTGCCAGTAGTGGTGGACACCTTGGGTATGGCTACACCTTC.

As for this clonotype: One base away lies a much larger clone, so this may be a sequencing read error. J is TRBJ2-7 and V is TRBV5-1; D may be TRBD1 or TRBD2 (5 bases each). The CDR3 is 15 amino acids. Germline CDR1 SGHRS, CDR2 YFSETQ. The chain's CDR3 is CASSLALGVPYEQHF. CDR3 bases: TGCGCCAGCAGCTTGGCCCTGGGGGTTCCCTACGAGCAGCACTTC.

This clonotype was found many times. The chain employs TRBV10-1 and TRBJ2-1, with TRBD2 identical over 10 bases. V was pared by 2 bases and J by 7 bases, with 5 bases of the junction left unmatched. Germline CDR1 WNHNN, CDR2 SYGVQD (reference sequence). The CDR3 is 15 amino acids. The CDR3 DNA reads TGCGCCAGCAGTGAGCTAGCGGGAGAGGTAAATGAGCAGTTCTTC. Its translation is CASSELAGEVNEQFF.

There are many counts of this clonotype. The CDR3 reads CASSRGSRNTGELFF. The CDR3 DNA follows: TGTGCCAGTAGTAGGGGGAGCAGAAACACCGGGGAGCTGTTTTTT. The genes are TRBV19 and TRBJ2-2; D may match TRBD1 or TRBD2 (5 bases each). Germline-derived CDR1 and CDR2 are LNHDA and SQIVND (reference sequence). Trimming removed 4 bases at V and 2 bases at J, with 11 bases between. This CDR3 is 15 amino acids long.

This chain uses TRBV7-6 with TRBJ1-1, with a tentative D call TRBD1 (6 bases). The CDR3 is 12 amino acids. Trimming stripped 2 bases from V and 7 bases from J, with 8 bases between. Germline V gives CDR1 SGHVS, CDR2 FNYEAQ. CDR3 in amino acids: CASSLTGFEAFF. The CDR3 DNA reads as TGTGCCAGCAGCTTAACAGGGTTTGAAGCTTTCTTT.

This clonotype was counted at least ten times. The chain recombines TRBV7-2 with TRBJ2-7; 7 bases line up with TRBD2. With V trimmed by 1 base and J by 5 bases, 5 bases remained unmatched. Per the germline V gene, CDR1 is SGHTA and CDR2 is FQGNSA. There are 14 residues in the CDR3. The CDR3 loop reads CASSLVVRGDEQYF. The CDR3 region has the DNA TGTGCCAGCAGCTTAGTCGTCCGGGGGGACGAGCAGTACTTC.

The gene calls are TRBV10-1 and TRBJ2-7, with a possible D match to TRBD2 (5 bases). Germline CDR1 reads WNHNN; CDR2 reads SYGVQD (reference sequence). The V end was cut by 5 bases, the J end by 0 bases, with 11 bases between. The CDR3 spans 14 residues. CDR3 in DNA: TGCGCCAGCAGTAAGGATAGCGCCTCCTACGAGCAGTACTTC. It encodes CASSKDSASYEQYF.

Remarks on this clonotype: A clone one base away is much larger, so this may be a read error. The chain recombines TRBV7-2 with TRBJ1-1; possibly TRBD1 for D (6 bases). Germline assignment: CDR1 SGHTA and CDR2 FQGNSA. This CDR3 spans 13 amino acids. V dropped 11 bases and J dropped 5 bases, with 18 bases sitting between them. CDR3 sequence reads: CAGGLARGTEAFF. CDR3 nucleotide sequence: TGTGCCGGCGGCCTGGCCAGGGGAACTGAAGCTTTCTTT.

The sample holds many counts of this clonotype. The chain carries TRBV2 and TRBJ2-3; a weak D match, TRBD1 (5 bases). CDR1 and CDR2 from the germline V gene are SNHLY and FYNNEI. V was clipped by 4 bases and J by 1 base, with 9 bases between them. The CDR3 is made up of 14 amino acids. CDR3 protein: CASSVGARTDTQYF. In DNA form, the CDR3 reads TGTGCCAGCAGTGTAGGGGCCCGCACAGATACGCAGTATTTT.

In this sample, this clonotype turned up a few times. The CDR3 spells CATSSTSGNWGEQFF. Here the CDR3 DNA reads TGTGCCACCAGTTCAACTAGCGGGAATTGGGGCGAGCAGTTCTTC. The chain joins TRBV24-1 to TRBJ2-1, with 10 bases that match TRBD2. The germline V gene encodes CDR1 KGHDR and CDR2 SFDVKD. Germline trimming cut 6 bases from V and 10 bases from J; bases unmatched to any gene: 11. This CDR3 spans 15 amino acids.

This clonotype was recorded many times. J is TRBJ2-3 and V is TRBV12-3 or TRBV12-4; 9 nucleotides align to TRBD1. V dropped 3 bases and J dropped 5; count of bases not matched to a gene: 6. CDR3 size: 15 residues. The CDR3 DNA reads TGTGCCAGCAGTTTTCACAGGGGGCGAGAAGATACGCAGTATTTT. It translates to CASSFHRGREDTQYF.

This clonotype occurred many times. The chain combines TRBV20-1 with TRBJ1-2; 8 bases match TRBD1. Germline CDR1 DFQATT, CDR2 SNEGSKA (reference sequence). After removal of 5 bases from V and 7 bases from J, the junction contained 6 bases not matched to a gene. The CDR3 sequence is 12 residues long. The CDR3 here is CSAGQGLSGYTF. CDR3 DNA sequence: TGCAGTGCTGGACAGGGACTGAGTGGCTACACCTTC.

This clonotype was seen at least ten times. The V and J genes are TRBV20-1 and TRBJ2-1; maybe TRBD1 (6 bases). V was trimmed by 6 bases and J by 7 bases, leaving 16 bases between them. This CDR3 has 13 amino acids. In germline, CDR1 is DFQATT, CDR2 SNEGSKA (reference sequence). CDR3 DNA: TGCAGTGCCCAGGGGCCATTCAGGAATGAGCAGTTCTTC. Translated, it gives CSAQGPFRNEQFF.

As concerns this clonotype: At one end the junction does not follow the germline gene, possibly because of a read error. The V and J genes are TRBV20-1 and TRBJ2-5, with unresolved D. The V gene's germline CDR1 is DFQATT and CDR2 SNEGSKA (reference sequence). This CDR3 is 13 amino acids long. The CDR3 loop is CSARLSVQETQYF. CDR3 DNA sequence: TGTAGTGCCCGTCTCTCCGTTCAGGAGACCCAGTACTTC.

This clonotype was picked up many times. The chain joins TRBV6-5 to TRBJ2-7, with TRBD2 matching over 9 bases. The CDR3 has 15 amino acids. CDR1 and CDR2 from the germline V gene are MNHEY and SVGAGI. After removal of 2 bases from V and 4 bases from J, the junction contained 6 bases not matched to a gene. In DNA form, the CDR3 reads TGTGCCAGCAGTTACAGGGCGGGGGGGGTTTACGAGCAGTACTTC. Its protein product is CASSYRAGGVYEQYF.